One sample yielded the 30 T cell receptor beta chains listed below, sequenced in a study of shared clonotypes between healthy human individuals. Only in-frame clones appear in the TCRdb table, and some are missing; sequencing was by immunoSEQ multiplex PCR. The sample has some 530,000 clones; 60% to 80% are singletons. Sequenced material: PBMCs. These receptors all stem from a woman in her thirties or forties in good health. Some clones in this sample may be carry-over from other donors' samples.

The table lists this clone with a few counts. The chain's CDR3 is CASRDTSNYGYTF. The CDR3 coding sequence is TGTGCCAGCAGGGACACCTCGAACTATGGCTACACCTTC. This chain joins TRBV6-5 and TRBJ1-2; TRBD1 is a possible D gene (5 bases). Germline CDR1 is MNHEY and CDR2 is SVGAGI. This CDR3 spans 13 amino acids. With 6 bases removed from V and 2 bases from J, the gap between germline ends came to 10 bases.

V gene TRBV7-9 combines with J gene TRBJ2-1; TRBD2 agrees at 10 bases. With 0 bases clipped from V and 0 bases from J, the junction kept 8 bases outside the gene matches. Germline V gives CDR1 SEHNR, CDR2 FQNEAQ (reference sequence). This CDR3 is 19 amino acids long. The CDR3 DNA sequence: TGTGCCAGCAGCTTAGCCCGTAGCGGGAGGACAAGCTCCTACAATGAGCAGTTCTTC. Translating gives CASSLARSGRTSSYNEQFF. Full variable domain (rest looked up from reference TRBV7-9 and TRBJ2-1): DTGVSQNPRHKITKRGQNVTFRCDPISEHNRLYWYRQTLGQGPEFLTYFQNEAQLEKSRLLSDRFSAERPKGSFSTLEIQRTEQGDSAMYLCASSLARSGRTSSYNEQFFGPGTRLTVL.

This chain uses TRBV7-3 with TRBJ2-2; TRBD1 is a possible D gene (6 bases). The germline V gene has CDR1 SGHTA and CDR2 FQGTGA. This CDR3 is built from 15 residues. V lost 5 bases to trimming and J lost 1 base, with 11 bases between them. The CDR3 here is CASSPGQLNTGELFF. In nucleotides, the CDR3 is TGTGCCAGCAGCCCCGGACAGCTGAACACCGGGGAGCTGTTTTTT.

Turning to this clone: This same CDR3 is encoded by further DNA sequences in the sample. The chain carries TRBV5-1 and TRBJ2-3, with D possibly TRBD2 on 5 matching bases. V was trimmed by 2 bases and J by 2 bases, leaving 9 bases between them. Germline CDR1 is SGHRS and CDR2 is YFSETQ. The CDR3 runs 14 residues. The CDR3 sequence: CASSFGLATDTQYF. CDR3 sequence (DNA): TGCGCCAGCAGCTTCGGGCTAGCCACAGATACGCAGTATTTT.

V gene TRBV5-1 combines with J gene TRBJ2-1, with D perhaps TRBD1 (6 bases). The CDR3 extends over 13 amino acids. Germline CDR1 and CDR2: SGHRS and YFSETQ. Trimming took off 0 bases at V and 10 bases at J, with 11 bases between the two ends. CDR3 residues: CASSLDTGTEQFF. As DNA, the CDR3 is TGCGCCAGCAGCTTGGATACAGGGACAGAGCAGTTCTTC.

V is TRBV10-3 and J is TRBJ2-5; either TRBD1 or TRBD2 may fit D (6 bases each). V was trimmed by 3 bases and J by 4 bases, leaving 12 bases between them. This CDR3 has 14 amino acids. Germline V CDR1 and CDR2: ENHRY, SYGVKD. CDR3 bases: TGTGCCATCAGTGATTATGGAGGGGGAGAGACCCAGTACTTC. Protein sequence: CAISDYGGGETQYF.

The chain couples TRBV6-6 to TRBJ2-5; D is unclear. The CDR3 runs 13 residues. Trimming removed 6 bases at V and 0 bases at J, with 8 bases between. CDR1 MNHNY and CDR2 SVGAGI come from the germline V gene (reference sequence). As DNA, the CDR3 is TGTGCCAGCAGCTTGGGCAACCAAGAGACCCAGTACTTC. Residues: CASSLGNQETQYF.

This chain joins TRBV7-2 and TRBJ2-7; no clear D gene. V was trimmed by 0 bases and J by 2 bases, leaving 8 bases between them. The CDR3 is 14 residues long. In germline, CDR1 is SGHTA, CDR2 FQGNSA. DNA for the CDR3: TGTGCCAGCAGCTTAGCGAAGGGCACCTACGAGCAGTACTTC. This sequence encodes CASSLAKGTYEQYF.

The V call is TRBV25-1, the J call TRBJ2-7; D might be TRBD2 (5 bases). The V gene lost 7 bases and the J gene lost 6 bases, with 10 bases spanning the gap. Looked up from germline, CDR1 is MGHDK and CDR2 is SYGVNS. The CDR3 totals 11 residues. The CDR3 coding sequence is TGTGCCAGCACGGACTCGGTCGAGCAGTACTTC. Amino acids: CASTDSVEQYF.

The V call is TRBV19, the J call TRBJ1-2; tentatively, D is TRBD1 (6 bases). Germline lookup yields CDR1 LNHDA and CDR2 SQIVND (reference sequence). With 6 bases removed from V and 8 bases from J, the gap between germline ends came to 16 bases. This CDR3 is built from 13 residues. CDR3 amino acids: CASSATGTTGYTF. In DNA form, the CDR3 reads TGTGCCAGTAGCGCCACCGGGACAACGGGCTACACCTTC.

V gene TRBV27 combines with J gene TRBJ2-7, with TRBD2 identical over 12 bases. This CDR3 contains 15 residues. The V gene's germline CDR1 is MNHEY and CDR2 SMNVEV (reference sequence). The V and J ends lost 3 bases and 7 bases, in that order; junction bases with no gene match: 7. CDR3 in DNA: TGTGCCAGCAGTTTCCTAGCGGGAGGGCCGAGGGAGCAGTACTTC. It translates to CASSFLAGGPREQYF.

The CDR3 region is CASSSRGTDTQYF. CDR3 in DNA: TGTGCCAGCAGTTCCAGGGGCACAGATACGCAGTATTTT. V and J are TRBV25-1 and TRBJ2-3; perhaps TRBD1 as D (5 bases). This CDR3 spans 13 amino acids. CDR1 MGHDK and CDR2 SYGVNS come from the germline V gene. Between the trimmed V and J ends, which lost 5 bases and 1 base, there was a span of 7 bases.

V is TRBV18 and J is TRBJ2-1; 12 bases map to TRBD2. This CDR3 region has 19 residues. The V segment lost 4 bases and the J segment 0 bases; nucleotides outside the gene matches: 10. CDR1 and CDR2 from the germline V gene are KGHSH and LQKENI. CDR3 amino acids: CASSQPGLAGTNSYNEQFF. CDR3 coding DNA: TGTGCCAGCTCACAACCGGGACTAGCGGGCACTAACTCCTACAATGAGCAGTTCTTC.

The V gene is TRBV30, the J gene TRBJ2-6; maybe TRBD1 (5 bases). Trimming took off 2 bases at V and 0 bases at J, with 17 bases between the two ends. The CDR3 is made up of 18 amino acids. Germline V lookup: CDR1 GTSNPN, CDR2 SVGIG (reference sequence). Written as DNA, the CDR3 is TGTGCCTGGAGTCGGCAGGGCTACCTGGGCTCTGGGGCCAACGTCCTGACTTTC. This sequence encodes CAWSRQGYLGSGANVLTF. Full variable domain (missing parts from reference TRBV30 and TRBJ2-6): SQTIHQWPATLVQPVGSPLSLECTVEGTSNPNLYWYRQAAGRGLQLLFYSVGIGQISSEVPQNLSASRPQDRQFILSSKKLLLSDSGFYLCAWSRQGYLGSGANVLTFGAGSRLTVL.

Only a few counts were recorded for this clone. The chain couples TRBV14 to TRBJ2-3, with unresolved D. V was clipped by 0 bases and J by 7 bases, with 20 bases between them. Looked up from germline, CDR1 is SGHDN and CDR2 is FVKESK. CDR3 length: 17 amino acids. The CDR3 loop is CASSQDRGLLRSHTQYF. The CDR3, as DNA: TGTGCCAGCAGCCAAGATAGAGGATTGCTTAGGAGTCATACGCAGTATTTT.

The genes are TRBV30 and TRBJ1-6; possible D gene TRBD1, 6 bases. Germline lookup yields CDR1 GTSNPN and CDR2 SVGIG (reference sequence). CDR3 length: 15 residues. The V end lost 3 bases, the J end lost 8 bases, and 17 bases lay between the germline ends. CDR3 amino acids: CAWRVGRGFYSPLHF. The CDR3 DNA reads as TGTGCCTGGAGAGTGGGCAGGGGTTTTTATTCACCCCTCCACTTT. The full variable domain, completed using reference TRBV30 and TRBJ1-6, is SQTIHQWPATLVQPVGSPLSLECTVEGTSNPNLYWYRQAAGRGLQLLFYSVGIGQISSEVPQNLSASRPQDRQFILSSKKLLLSDSGFYLCAWRVGRGFYSPLHFGNGTRLTVT.

CDR3 sequence: CASSRVGNQPQHF. Written as DNA, the CDR3 is TGTGCCAGCAGCCGGGTGGGGAATCAGCCCCAGCATTTT. This rearrangement joins TRBV27 to TRBJ1-5; D not resolved. The germline V and J ends were trimmed by 6 bases and 4 bases, with 10 bases remaining between them. The germline V gene encodes CDR1 MNHEY and CDR2 SMNVEV (reference sequence). This CDR3 comprises 13 residues.

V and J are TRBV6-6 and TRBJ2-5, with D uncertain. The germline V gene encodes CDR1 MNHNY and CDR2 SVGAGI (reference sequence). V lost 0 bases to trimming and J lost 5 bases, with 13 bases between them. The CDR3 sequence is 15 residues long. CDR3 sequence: CASSYSIQALETQYF. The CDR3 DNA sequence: TGTGCCAGCAGTTACTCGATCCAGGCCCTGGAGACCCAGTACTTC.

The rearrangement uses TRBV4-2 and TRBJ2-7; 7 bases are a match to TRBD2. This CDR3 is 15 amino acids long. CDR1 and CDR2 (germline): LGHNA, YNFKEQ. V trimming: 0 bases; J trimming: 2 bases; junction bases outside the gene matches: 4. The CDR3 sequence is CASSQEGGPAYEQYF. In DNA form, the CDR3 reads TGTGCCAGCAGCCAAGAGGGAGGGCCGGCCTACGAGCAGTACTTC.

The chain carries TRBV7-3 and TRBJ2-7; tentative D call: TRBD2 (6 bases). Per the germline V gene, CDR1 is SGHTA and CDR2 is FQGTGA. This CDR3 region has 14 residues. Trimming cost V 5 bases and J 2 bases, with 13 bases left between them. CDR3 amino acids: CASSVGTGAYEQYF. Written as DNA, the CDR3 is TGTGCCAGCAGCGTCGGGACTGGAGCCTACGAGCAGTACTTC.

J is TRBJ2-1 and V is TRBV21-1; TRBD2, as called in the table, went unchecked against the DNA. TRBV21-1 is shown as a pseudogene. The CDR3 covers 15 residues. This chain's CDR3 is CASSRCREAKNEQFF. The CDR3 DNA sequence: TGTGCCAGCAGCAGGTGCAGGGAGGCAAAGAATGAGCAGTTCTTC.

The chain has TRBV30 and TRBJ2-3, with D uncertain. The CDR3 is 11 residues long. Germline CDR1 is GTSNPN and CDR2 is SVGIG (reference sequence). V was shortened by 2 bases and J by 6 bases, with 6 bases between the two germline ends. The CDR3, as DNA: TGTGCCTGGAGTCCGAAGGATACGCAGTATTTT. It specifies CAWSPKDTQYF.

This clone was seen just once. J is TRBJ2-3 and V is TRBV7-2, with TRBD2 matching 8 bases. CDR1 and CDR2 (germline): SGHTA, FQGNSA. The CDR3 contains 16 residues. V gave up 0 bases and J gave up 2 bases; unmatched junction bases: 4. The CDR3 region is CASSLAGTSPTDTQYF. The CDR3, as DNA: TGTGCCAGCAGCTTAGCGGGGACTAGTCCCACAGATACGCAGTATTTT.

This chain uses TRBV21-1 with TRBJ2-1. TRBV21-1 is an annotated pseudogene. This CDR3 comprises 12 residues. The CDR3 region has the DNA TGTGCCAGCAGACCAAGAAACAATGAGCAGTTCTTC. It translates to CASRPRNNEQFF.

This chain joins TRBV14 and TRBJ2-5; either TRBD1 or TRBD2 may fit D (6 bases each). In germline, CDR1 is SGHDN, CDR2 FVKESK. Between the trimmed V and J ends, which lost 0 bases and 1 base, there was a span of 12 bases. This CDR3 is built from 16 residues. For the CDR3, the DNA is TGTGCCAGCAGCCAAGATTCCCGGGGGCGCCAAGAGACCCAGTACTTC. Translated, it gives CASSQDSRGRQETQYF.

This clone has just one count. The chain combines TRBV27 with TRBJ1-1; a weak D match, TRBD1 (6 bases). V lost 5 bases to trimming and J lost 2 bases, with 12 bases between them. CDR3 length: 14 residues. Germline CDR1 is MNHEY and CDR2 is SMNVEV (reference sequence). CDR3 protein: CASSLRGLNTEAFF. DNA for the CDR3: TGTGCCAGCAGTCTCAGGGGTCTCAACACTGAAGCTTTCTTT.

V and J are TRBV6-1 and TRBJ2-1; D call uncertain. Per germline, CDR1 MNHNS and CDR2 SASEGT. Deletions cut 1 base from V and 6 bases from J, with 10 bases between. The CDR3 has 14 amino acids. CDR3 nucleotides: TGTGCCAGCAGTGAAGGGAGAGAAATCAATGAGCAGTTCTTC. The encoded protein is CASSEGREINEQFF.

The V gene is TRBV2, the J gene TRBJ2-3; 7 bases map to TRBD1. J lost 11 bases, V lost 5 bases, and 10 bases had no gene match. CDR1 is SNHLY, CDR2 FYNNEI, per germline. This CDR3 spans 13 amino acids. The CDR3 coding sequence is TGTGCCAGCAGTCCCCAGAGGGGACAGATGCAGTATTTT. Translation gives CASSPQRGQMQYF.

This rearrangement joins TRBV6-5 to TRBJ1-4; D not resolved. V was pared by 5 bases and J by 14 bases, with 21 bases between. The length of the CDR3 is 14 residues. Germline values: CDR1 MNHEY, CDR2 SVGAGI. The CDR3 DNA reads TGTGCCAGCAGTGCGGGATCCCCTCCTGGTGGGCTGTTTTTT. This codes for CASSAGSPPGGLFF.

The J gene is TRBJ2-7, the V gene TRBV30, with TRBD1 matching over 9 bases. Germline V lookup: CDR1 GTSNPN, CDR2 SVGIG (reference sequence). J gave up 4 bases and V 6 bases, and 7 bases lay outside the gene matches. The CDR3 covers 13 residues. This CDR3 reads CACNRGRQYEQYF. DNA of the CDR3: TGTGCCTGCAACAGGGGGCGTCAGTACGAGCAGTACTTC.